This T cell receptor (beta chain) derives from a study of siplizumab effects on memory and regulatory T cells. Whole-study results and caveats: Greater diversity than memory cells seemed evident in naive T cells, which also appeared to be major alloresponse contributors. Sequences that were alloreactive and traceable to unstimulated CD4+ memory cells were significantly reduced by siplizumab. Reactions containing siplizumab showed mappable alloreactive CD4+ clones averaging roughly 66% Treg-derived, versus about 27% in controls. Whether the proliferating Tregs (from siplizumab cultures) were suppressive was not confirmed.

Only in-frame clones appear in the TCRdb table, and some are missing; sequencing was by immunoSEQ multiplex PCR. The data hold tens of thousands of clones, with roughly 87% observed a single time. The CDR3 has 14 amino acids. Germline lookup yields CDR1 WNHNN and CDR2 SYGVQD (reference sequence). With 6 bases removed from V and 9 bases from J, the gap between germline ends came to 21 bases. To note about this clone: The antigen is undetermined.

The sample was Tregs sorted from blood. The TCR originated in a human donor in good health. The rearrangement links TRBV10-1 to TRBJ2-7, with D perhaps TRBD1 or TRBD2 (5 bases each). CDR3 nucleotides: TGCGCCAGCAGCCGGGACCGCCTAGGTGGAAGGCAGTACTTC. Translation: CASSRDRLGGRQYF.